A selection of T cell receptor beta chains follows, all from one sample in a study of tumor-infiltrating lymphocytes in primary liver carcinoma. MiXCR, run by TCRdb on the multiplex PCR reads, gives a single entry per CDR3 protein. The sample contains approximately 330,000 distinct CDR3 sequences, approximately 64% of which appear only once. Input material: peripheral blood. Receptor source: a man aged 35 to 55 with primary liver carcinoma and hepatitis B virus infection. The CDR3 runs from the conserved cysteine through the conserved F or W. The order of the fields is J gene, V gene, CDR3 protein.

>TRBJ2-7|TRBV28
CASSPTTGISYEQYF
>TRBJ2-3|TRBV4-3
CASSLGLAGVDTQYF
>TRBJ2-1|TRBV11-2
CASSIAGTRGLNEQFF
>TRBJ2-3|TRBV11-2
CASSLQRPGQGTQYF
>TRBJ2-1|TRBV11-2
CASSFPPGTRAGNEQFF
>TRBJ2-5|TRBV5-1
CASSGPGGRYQETQYF
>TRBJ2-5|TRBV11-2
CASSLELGVQETQYF
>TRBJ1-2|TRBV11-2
CASSSEGSGHTF
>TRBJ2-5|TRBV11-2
CAISPGQWVETQYF
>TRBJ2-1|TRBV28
CASSSGRTSYNEQFF
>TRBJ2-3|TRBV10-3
CAISDQGAAGTQYF
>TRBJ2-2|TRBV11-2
CANSDLAVGYTGELFF
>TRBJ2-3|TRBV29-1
CSVQQGSTDMQYF
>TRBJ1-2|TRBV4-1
CASSQVPGQGYGYTF
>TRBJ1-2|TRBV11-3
CASSMAKGDAFYGYIF
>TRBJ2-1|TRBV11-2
CASSLVRAHNERFF
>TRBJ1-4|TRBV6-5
CASSRTGTATNGKLFF
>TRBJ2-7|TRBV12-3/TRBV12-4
CASSPGGGNSYEQYF
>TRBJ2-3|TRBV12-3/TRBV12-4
CASIKGLEADTQYF
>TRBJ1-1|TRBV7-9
CASSNVGRQNTEAFF
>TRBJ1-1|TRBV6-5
CASSRSGTTTEAFF
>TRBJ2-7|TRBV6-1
CASSDSAGQSYEQYF
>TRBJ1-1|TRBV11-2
CASSLVWDTEAFF
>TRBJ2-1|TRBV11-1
CASSLDNSYNEQFF
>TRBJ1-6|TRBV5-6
CASSLGDTAYNSPLHF